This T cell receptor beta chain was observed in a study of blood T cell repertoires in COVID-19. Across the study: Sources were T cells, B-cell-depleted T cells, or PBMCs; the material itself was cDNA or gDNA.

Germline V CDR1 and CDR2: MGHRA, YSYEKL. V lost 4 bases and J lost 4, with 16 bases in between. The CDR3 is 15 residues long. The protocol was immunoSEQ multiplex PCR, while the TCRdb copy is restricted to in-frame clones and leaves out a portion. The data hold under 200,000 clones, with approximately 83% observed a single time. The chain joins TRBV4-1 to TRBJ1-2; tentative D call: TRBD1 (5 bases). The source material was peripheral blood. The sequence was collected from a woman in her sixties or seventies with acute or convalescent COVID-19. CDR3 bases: TGCGCCAGCAGCCGAACCTCAGGGATTCCCTATGGCTACACCTTC. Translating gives CASSRTSGIPYGYTF.